This T cell receptor (beta chain) stems from a study of cytomegalovirus exposure and HLA in healthy donors. Study information: The roughly 130 validation repertoires were reported in a later analysis to have been generated on the same platform as the 666 first-cohort repertoires.

The CDR3 totals 14 residues. Trimming shortened V by 2 bases and J by 5 bases, and 13 bases separated the two germline ends. Per germline, CDR1 SGHRS and CDR2 YFSETQ. For this clone: Its specificity is unknown.

Clones were sequenced by immunoSEQ multiplex PCR, and TCRdb holds only the in-frame ones, with some missing. The sample includes a few hundred thousand clones, over 75% seen only once; the top ten take around 0.96%. Points from the study as a whole: Using the classifier, cytomegalovirus status was reportedly diagnosed with high specificity and sensitivity. Most observed TCR sequences were rare, whereas some public TCRs were detected in many donors.

The sequenced sample was PBMCs. The origin of this receptor is a man aged 30 to 45 in good health and CMV-seronegative. The rearrangement joins TRBV5-1 to TRBJ1-1; tentative D call: TRBD1 (5 bases). The CDR3 loop reads CASSLEGAGTEAFF. The DNA for the CDR3 is TGCGCCAGCAGCTTAGAAGGGGCCGGGACTGAAGCTTTCTTT.